Following are 20 T cell receptor beta chains from one sample sequenced in a study of T cell responses to AZD1222 COVID-19 vaccine. Clones were read by immunoSEQ multiplex PCR, and TCRdb kept only the in-frame ones, dropping some. The data show around 78,000 clones, 90% seen once. The sequencing here drew on peripheral blood, taken 28 days after the second AZD1222 dose. All receptors derive from an adult who received the AZD1222 COVID-19 vaccine.

This sequence joins TRBV5-1 and TRBJ1-2, with D unresolved. Germline V lookup: CDR1 SGHRS, CDR2 YFSETQ. Trimming removed 0 bases at V and 0 bases at J, with 6 bases between. This CDR3 has 14 residues. CDR3 DNA sequence: TGCGCCAGCAGCTTGGGGGATTCTAACTATGGCTACACCTTC. Its protein product is CASSLGDSNYGYTF.

This clone was recorded once. The chain recombines TRBV11-2 with TRBJ2-2; TRBD1 agrees at 9 bases. V was clipped by 7 bases and J by 4 bases; unmatched bases: 7. CDR1 is SGHAT and CDR2 is FQNNGV in the germline V gene. This CDR3 comprises 15 residues. The CDR3 DNA reads as TGTGCCAGCACCCCTCGGACAGGGGCCACCGGGGAGCTGTTTTTT. Its protein is CASTPRTGATGELFF.

This rearrangement joins TRBV20-1 to TRBJ1-2, with 10 bases matching TRBD1. The V and J ends lost 3 bases and 5 bases, in that order; junction bases with no gene match: 6. The germline gives CDR1 DFQATT, CDR2 SNEGSKA (reference sequence). The CDR3 totals 14 residues. The CDR3 region is CSASRQGAFYGYTF. The CDR3 coding sequence is TGCAGTGCTAGTAGACAGGGGGCTTTTTATGGCTACACCTTC.

The chain joins TRBV3-1 (or the pseudogene TRBV3-2) to TRBJ2-7; the D gene could be TRBD1 or TRBD2 (5 bases each). The germline V gene has CDR1 LGHDT and CDR2 YNNKEL (reference sequence). V was shortened by 4 bases and J by 2 bases, with 15 bases between the two germline ends. The CDR3 covers 15 residues. CDR3 nucleotides: TGTGCCAGCAGCCCCGGGGCCGGGGATCCCTACGAGCAGTACTTC. As protein: CASSPGAGDPYEQYF.

V gene TRBV3-1 (or the pseudogene TRBV3-2) combines with J gene TRBJ1-1, with a tentative D call TRBD1 (5 bases). CDR1 and CDR2 from the germline V gene are LGHDT and YNNKEL (reference sequence). The CDR3 runs to 11 residues. V gave up 4 bases and J gave up 8 bases, with 8 bases separating them. CDR3 nucleotide sequence: TGTGCCAGCAGCCTCCGGGACGAAGCTTTCTTT. Translated, it gives CASSLRDEAFF.

The V and J genes are TRBV28 and TRBJ2-7; 8 bases line up with TRBD1. Germline V CDR1 and CDR2: MDHEN, SYDVKM. The V segment lost 4 bases and the J segment 5 bases; nucleotides outside the gene matches: 10. The CDR3 has 15 residues. CDR3 coding DNA: TGTGCCAGCAGTTCCGGGACAGGTATTTCTCACGAGCAGTACTTC. It translates to CASSSGTGISHEQYF.

This clone was seen once. V gene TRBV30 combines with J gene TRBJ1-1; D is possibly TRBD1 (5 bases). CDR1 is GTSNPN and CDR2 is SVGIG in the germline V gene (reference sequence). Trimming removed 8 bases from V and 4 bases from J, with 11 bases in between. The CDR3 is 11 amino acids. CDR3 loop: CAGGAGTEAFF. The DNA of the CDR3 is TGTGCCGGGGGAGCGGGCACTGAAGCTTTCTTT.

The sample holds one count of this clone. The chain has TRBV18 and TRBJ2-7; 7 bases are a match to TRBD2. The CDR3 loop spans 14 amino acids. Per the germline V gene, CDR1 is KGHSH and CDR2 is LQKENI. V shed 2 bases, J shed 1 base, and the junction held 2 bases outside the gene matches. The CDR3 DNA follows: TGTGCCAGCTCACCAGGGGAGGGTTCCTACGAGCAGTACTTC. Its translation is CASSPGEGSYEQYF.

The chain links TRBV12-3 or TRBV12-4 to TRBJ1-5; D gene ambiguous. Trimming shortened V by 5 bases and J by 4 bases, and 6 bases separated the two germline ends. This CDR3 has 12 residues. Here the CDR3 reads CASSQTNQPQHF. Here the CDR3 DNA reads TGTGCCAGCAGTCAGACGAATCAGCCCCAGCATTTT.

The chain links TRBV11-3 to TRBJ2-7; D call uncertain. V was pared by 2 bases and J by 3 bases, with 11 bases between. Germline V gene sequence: CDR1 SGHNT, CDR2 YENEEA. The CDR3 sequence is 14 residues long. CDR3 amino acids: CASSLLGFGYEQYF. The CDR3 DNA reads as TGTGCCAGCAGCTTACTCGGATTCGGCTACGAGCAGTACTTC.

The gene calls are TRBV19 and TRBJ1-6, with 7 bases identical to TRBD1. CDR3 length: 17 amino acids. V trimming: 5 bases; J trimming: 7 bases; junction bases outside the gene matches: 14. In germline, CDR1 is LNHDA, CDR2 SQIVND (reference sequence). CDR3 residues: CASSPPLPGTVNSPLHF. CDR3 sequence (DNA): TGTGCCAGTAGTCCTCCTCTTCCCGGGACAGTAAATTCACCCCTCCACTTT.

V gene TRBV11-2 combines with J gene TRBJ2-3; tentatively, D is TRBD1 (5 bases). Trimming shortened V by 1 base and J by 6 bases, and 8 bases separated the two germline ends. This CDR3 is built from 13 residues. Germline CDR1 SGHAT, CDR2 FQNNGV. CDR3 loop: CASSLAGPDTQYF. In DNA, the CDR3 is TGTGCCAGCAGCTTAGCAGGGCCCGATACGCAGTATTTT.

The gene calls are TRBV5-6 and TRBJ1-5, with 12 bases fitting TRBD1. Germline V gives CDR1 SGHDT, CDR2 YYEEEE. V dropped 4 bases and J dropped 3; count of bases not matched to a gene: 5. The CDR3 contains 16 residues. The CDR3 sequence: CASSGGTGGINQPQHF. DNA of the CDR3: TGTGCCAGCAGCGGGGGGACAGGGGGCATCAATCAGCCCCAGCATTTT.

This chain connects TRBV7-3 to TRBJ2-1, with 7 bases fitting TRBD2. CDR3 length: 14 residues. Germline V lookup: CDR1 SGHTA, CDR2 FQGTGA. J was trimmed by 8 bases and V by 5 bases; bases with no gene match: 9. DNA of the CDR3: TGTGCCAGCAGCCCCCGGGGGGTATTAGATGAGCAGTTCTTC. Translated: CASSPRGVLDEQFF. Looking up the rest from reference TRBV7-3 and TRBJ2-1 gives the full variable domain: GAGVSQTPSNKVTEKGKYVELRCDPISGHTALYWYRQSLGQGPEFLIYFQGTGAADDSGLPNDRFFAVRPEGSVSTLKIQRTERGDSAVYLCASSPRGVLDEQFFGPGTRLTVL.

V is TRBV6-6 and J is TRBJ1-1; D is unclear. Per the germline V gene, CDR1 is MNHNY and CDR2 is SVGAGI (reference sequence). The CDR3 length is 14 residues. Deletions cut 0 bases from V and 2 bases from J, with 7 bases between. The CDR3 loop is CASSYSRGNTEAFF. The CDR3 DNA sequence: TGTGCCAGCAGTTACTCGAGAGGTAACACTGAAGCTTTCTTT.

The chain carries TRBV7-2 and TRBJ2-7; 11 nucleotides agree with TRBD2. The CDR3 consists of 15 residues. Trimming at V came to 4 bases and at J to 3 bases, leaving 5 bases not matched to a gene. In germline, CDR1 is SGHTA, CDR2 FQGNSA. As DNA, the CDR3 is TGTGCCAGCAGCTCTCTAGCGGGAGGATACTACGAGCAGTACTTC. It translates to CASSSLAGGYYEQYF.

This chain links TRBV7-9 with TRBJ1-2; D gene ambiguous. The CDR3 has 13 residues. Germline loops: CDR1 SEHNR, CDR2 FQNEAQ (reference sequence). Trimming removed 5 bases from V and 3 bases from J, with 10 bases in between. The CDR3 DNA sequence: TGTGCCAGCAGCGACCTGGGCGACTATGGCTACACCTTC. It codes for CASSDLGDYGYTF.

The V and J genes are TRBV6-5 and TRBJ2-1; tentative D call: TRBD1 (6 bases). Trimming cost V 4 bases and J 8 bases, with 18 bases left between them. Germline CDR1 MNHEY, CDR2 SVGAGI. The CDR3 sequence is 15 residues long. The CDR3 is CASSSRGPFWDEQFF. The CDR3 DNA reads TGTGCCAGCAGTTCCAGGGGACCCTTCTGGGATGAGCAGTTCTTC.

V gene TRBV30 combines with J gene TRBJ2-1; D uncertain. With 1 base removed from V and 3 bases from J, the gap between germline ends came to 7 bases. CDR1 is GTSNPN, CDR2 SVGIG, per germline (reference sequence). The length of the CDR3 is 13 residues. The CDR3 loop reads CAWSAGNYNEQFF. The CDR3 bases are TGTGCCTGGAGTGCAGGCAACTACAATGAGCAGTTCTTC.

The rearrangement uses TRBV5-1 and TRBJ1-1; D remains ambiguous. Trimming removed 0 bases at V and 0 bases at J, with 9 bases between. The CDR3 extends over 15 amino acids. Germline loops: CDR1 SGHRS, CDR2 YFSETQ. The DNA of the CDR3 is TGCGCCAGCAGCTTGGCCTCCAGGATGAACACTGAAGCTTTCTTT. It encodes CASSLASRMNTEAFF.